This T cell receptor beta chain was recorded in a study of response to subunit inactivated influenza vaccine. Per the germline V gene, CDR1 is SGHTA and CDR2 is FQGTGA. CDR3 size: 15 residues. Trimming shortened V by 4 bases and J by 5 bases, and 17 bases separated the two germline ends. Each CDR3 protein is one row after TCRdb ran MiXCR on the RT-PCR reads. There are about 540,000 distinct CDR3 sequences in the sample; around a quarter occur only once, and 2.5% to 3% lies in the top ten. The sample also formed part of further work on T cells expressing NK-cell markers. As reported in that work: As the method of synthesis, 5'RACE template switching with UMIs yielded TCR beta cDNA. Among the eight sequenced donors, seven tested HCMV-seropositive and one tested seronegative. For several experiments, T cell sorting was restricted to the alpha-beta TCR population by means of an anti-gamma-delta TCR antibody. Questions lingered over whether expanded NKG2C+ T cell clones were HCMV-specific.

The sequenced sample was CD4+ T cells sorted from PBMCs, obtained 11 to 12 days after vaccination. J is TRBJ2-5 and V is TRBV7-3, with D perhaps matching TRBD2 (7 bases). The TCR was taken from a man aged 50-59 years who received an inactivated influenza vaccine. In DNA form, the CDR3 reads TGTGCCAGCAGCTCTTCGGGACTAAGGGGGGAGACCCAGTACTTC. It yields the protein CASSSSGLRGETQYF.